Following are 18 T cell receptor beta chains from one sample sequenced in a study of cytomegalovirus exposure and HLA in healthy donors. Primers: 60 Vbeta forward and 13 Jbeta reverse. The repertoire was sequenced with immunoSEQ multiplex PCR; TCRdb's copy has only in-frame clones and lacks some. The sample has around 120,000 clones, about 80% seen once. Sequencing input: PBMCs. These receptor sequences come from a woman aged 40-49 years in good health and CMV-seropositive.

The V and J genes are TRBV11-2 and TRBJ1-1; possible D gene TRBD1, 5 bases. The length of the CDR3 is 14 residues. V was pared by 2 bases and J by 4 bases, with 11 bases between. Per the germline V gene, CDR1 is SGHAT and CDR2 is FQNNGV. CDR3 sequence: CASSLIGDATEAFF. CDR3 DNA sequence: TGTGCCAGCAGCTTAATAGGGGATGCCACTGAAGCTTTCTTT.

This chain uses TRBV6-1 with TRBJ1-2; D is uncertain. The length of the CDR3 is 15 residues. With 1 base removed from V and 4 bases from J, the gap between germline ends came to 13 bases. Germline V gene lookup returns CDR1 MNHNS and CDR2 SASEGT. For the CDR3, the DNA is TGTGCCAGCAGTGAAGGTGGTTACGACTTCTATGGCTACACCTTC. Encoded protein: CASSEGGYDFYGYTF.

In its sample, this clone was seen a few times. This chain links TRBV2 with TRBJ1-1; D remains unclear. CDR1 is SNHLY and CDR2 is FYNNEI in the germline V gene. The CDR3 covers 10 residues. V lost 6 bases and J 8 bases, leaving 7 bases between the germline ends. CDR3 protein: CASRTGEAFF. The DNA of the CDR3 is TGTGCCAGCAGAACCGGGGAAGCTTTCTTT.

The chain combines TRBV10-3 with TRBJ2-1, with 12 bases that match TRBD2. In germline, CDR1 is ENHRY, CDR2 SYGVKD. The V gene end was trimmed by 5 bases and the J gene end by 6 bases; junction bases not matched to a gene: 8. This CDR3 spans 16 amino acids. CDR3 region: CAISILAGGPRNEQFF. The CDR3 nucleotides are TGTGCCATCAGTATTCTAGCGGGAGGGCCTCGCAATGAGCAGTTCTTC.

The CDR3 is CASSLVSLAGANSYNEQFF. CDR3 DNA sequence: TGTGCCAGCAGCTTAGTGTCGCTAGCGGGGGCAAACTCCTACAATGAGCAGTTCTTC. This chain connects TRBV7-9 to TRBJ2-1; 10 bases align to TRBD2. V was pared by 1 base and J by 0 bases, with 9 bases of the junction left unmatched. Germline CDR1 is SEHNR and CDR2 is FQNEAQ (reference sequence). CDR3 length: 19 residues.

The chain is built from TRBV2 and TRBJ2-5, with 12 bases lining up with TRBD2. J gave up 5 bases and V 2 bases, and 9 bases lay outside the gene matches. Per germline, CDR1 SNHLY and CDR2 FYNNEI. The CDR3 runs to 17 residues. The CDR3 here is CASSEKWGLAGGETQYF. The CDR3 region has the DNA TGTGCCAGCAGTGAAAAGTGGGGGCTAGCGGGAGGGGAGACCCAGTACTTC. The variable domain in full, completed from reference TRBV2 and TRBJ2-5, reads EPEVTQTPSHQVTQMGQEVILRCVPISNHLYFYWYRQILGQKVEFLVSFYNNEISEKSEIFDDQFSVERPDGSNFTLKIRSTKLEDSAMYFCASSEKWGLAGGETQYFGPGTRLLVL.

The V call is TRBV6-5, the J call TRBJ1-2; 10 bases map to TRBD1. Germline assignment: CDR1 MNHEY and CDR2 SVGAGI. The ends lost 4 bases at V and 11 bases at J; junction bases unmatched: 10. The CDR3 extends over 14 amino acids. The chain's CDR3 is CASSFRQGARSYTF. Here the CDR3 DNA reads TGTGCCAGCAGTTTTAGACAGGGGGCGCGTAGTTACACCTTC.

The CDR3 region is CAWSDKGLGLGSGTGELFF. CDR3 DNA sequence: TGTGCCTGGAGCGATAAGGGATTGGGACTGGGGTCGGGCACCGGGGAGCTGTTTTTT. The chain combines TRBV30 with TRBJ2-2; possible D gene TRBD2, 6 bases. Trimming shortened V by 3 bases and J by 4 bases, and 27 bases separated the two germline ends. From germline, CDR1 is GTSNPN and CDR2 SVGIG (reference sequence). There are 19 residues in the CDR3. The variable domain in full, completed from reference TRBV30 and TRBJ2-2, reads SQTIHQWPATLVQPVGSPLSLECTVEGTSNPNLYWYRQAAGRGLQLLFYSVGIGQISSEVPQNLSASRPQDRQFILSSKKLLLSDSGFYLCAWSDKGLGLGSGTGELFFGEGSRLTVL.

The chain joins TRBV19 to TRBJ1-5, with 12 bases that match TRBD1. Looked up from germline, CDR1 is LNHDA and CDR2 is SQIVND (reference sequence). The V segment lost 7 bases and the J segment 6 bases; nucleotides outside the gene matches: 13. This CDR3 is 17 amino acids long. CDR3: CASNQAGTGGKRQPQHF. CDR3 sequence (DNA): TGTGCCAGTAACCAAGCCGGGACAGGGGGCAAGCGTCAGCCCCAGCATTTT.

This clone was picked up a small number of times. The rearrangement uses TRBV2 and TRBJ2-3; no clear D. The CDR3 loop spans 15 amino acids. V was trimmed by 1 base and J by 3 bases, leaving 11 bases between them. In germline, CDR1 is SNHLY, CDR2 FYNNEI. The CDR3 DNA reads TGTGCCAGCAGTGAAGGTTCCCTTGTTACAGATACGCAGTATTTT. Protein: CASSEGSLVTDTQYF. The variable domain in full, with the rest retrieved from reference TRBV2 and TRBJ2-3, is EPEVTQTPSHQVTQMGQEVILRCVPISNHLYFYWYRQILGQKVEFLVSFYNNEISEKSEIFDDQFSVERPDGSNFTLKIRSTKLEDSAMYFCASSEGSLVTDTQYFGPGTRLTVL.

The chain joins TRBV9 to TRBJ2-1; 8 bases fit TRBD2. Germline V gene data show CDR1 as SGDLS and CDR2 as YYNGEE. CDR3 length equals 16 residues. V lost 1 base, J lost 0 bases, and 3 bases stayed unmatched. CDR3 region: CASSVSGGRSYNEQFF. CDR3 in DNA: TGTGCCAGCAGCGTAAGCGGGGGCCGCTCCTACAATGAGCAGTTCTTC.

The V and J genes are TRBV25-1 and TRBJ2-5; TRBD2 might be the D (5 bases). CDR1 and CDR2 from the germline V gene are MGHDK and SYGVNS. V was shortened by 3 bases and J by 5 bases, with 13 bases between the two germline ends. The CDR3 has 14 amino acids. CDR3 region: CASSDWERSETQYF. CDR3 in DNA: TGTGCCAGCAGTGATTGGGAGAGATCGGAGACCCAGTACTTC. The variable domain in full, with the rest retrieved from reference TRBV25-1 and TRBJ2-5, is EADIYQTPRYLVIGTGKKITLECSQTMGHDKMYWYQQDPGMELHLIHYSYGVNSTEKGDLSSESTVSRIRTEHFPLTLESARPSHTSQYLCASSDWERSETQYFGPGTRLLVL.

V usage is TRBV6-4 and J usage is TRBJ2-6, with 8 bases aligning to TRBD1. After removal of 6 bases from V and 7 bases from J, the junction contained 5 bases not matched to a gene. This CDR3 contains 14 residues. From germline, CDR1 is MRHNA and CDR2 SNTAGT. The CDR3 region has the DNA TGTGCCAGCAGGATAACAGGGGGAGCCAACGTCCTGACTTTC. Residues: CASRITGGANVLTF.

The chain carries TRBV6-1 and TRBJ2-2; 7 bases line up with TRBD1. The CDR3 loop spans 15 amino acids. V lost 5 bases and J lost 2; bases outside the gene matches: 5. Per the germline V gene, CDR1 is MNHNS and CDR2 is SASEGT. As DNA, the CDR3 is TGTGCCAGCAGTCCCCAGGGGGTAAACACCGGGGAGCTGTTTTTT. Translating it yields CASSPQGVNTGELFF.

There are a few counts of this clone. The V call is TRBV6-5, the J call TRBJ2-5; 9 nucleotides align to TRBD2. Germline CDR1 and CDR2: MNHEY and SVGAGI. Losses at the gene ends were 6 bases for V and 3 bases for J; bases not matched to a gene: 2. The CDR3 length is 13 residues. In nucleotides, the CDR3 is TGTGCCAGCAGGGCTAGCGGGGAAGAGACCCAGTACTTC. This codes for CASRASGEETQYF.

This clone came up once. This chain joins TRBV19 and TRBJ2-7; 7 nucleotides line up with TRBD1. This CDR3 spans 13 amino acids. The V gene end was trimmed by 6 bases and the J gene end by 5 bases; junction bases not matched to a gene: 7. CDR1 LNHDA and CDR2 SQIVND come from the germline V gene (reference sequence). The CDR3 DNA follows: TGTGCCAGTAGACCGACAGGGATCCACGAGCAGTACTTC. It specifies CASRPTGIHEQYF.

V gene TRBV29-1 combines with J gene TRBJ2-5; 10 bases align to TRBD1. The better agreement between TRBJ2-7 and the DNA end casts doubt on the J call. The length of the CDR3 is 13 residues. The germline CDR1 and CDR2 sequences are SQVTM and ANQGSEA. The CDR3, as DNA: TGCAGCGTTGGGGACAGGGGATTCTACGAGCAGTACTTC. Encoded protein: CSVGDRGFYEQYF.

This clone was observed a single time. The rearrangement joins TRBV19 to TRBJ1-3; D unresolved. V was shortened by 10 bases and J by 6 bases, with 16 bases between the two germline ends. Per germline, CDR1 LNHDA and CDR2 SQIVND (reference sequence). CDR3 length equals 13 residues. CDR3 in amino acids: CATGGPVLNTIYF. CDR3 DNA: TGTGCCACCGGAGGGCCTGTTCTAAACACCATATATTTT.